The 21 T cell receptor beta chains below were found in one sample sequenced in a study of blood T cell repertoires in COVID-19. Produced via immunoSEQ multiplex PCR; TCRdb's table is partial and in-frame only. The sample has 180,000 or so clones, over 75% seen once. Sequencing input: peripheral blood. Receptors originate from a man between 60 and 75 years old who had recovered from COVID-19.

CDR3 region: CASSQRTGNYGYTF. CDR3 DNA sequence: TGCGCCAGCAGCCAAAGGACAGGGAACTATGGCTACACCTTC. This chain links TRBV4-1 with TRBJ1-2; 8 bases line up with TRBD1. This CDR3 has 14 amino acids. Germline CDR1 and CDR2: MGHRA and YSYEKL. V shed 2 bases and J 2 bases; nucleotides not matched to a gene: 1.

The sample holds one count of this clone. The chain recombines TRBV4-1 with TRBJ2-3; 7 bases agree with TRBD1. The germline V gene encodes CDR1 MGHRA and CDR2 YSYEKL. The CDR3 runs 16 residues. The J segment lost 2 bases and the V segment lost 5 bases, leaving 10 bases of the junction unmatched. CDR3 coding DNA: TGCGCCAGCAGCTCCGGAGCAGGGGGTTTCACAGATACGCAGTATTTT. This gives the protein CASSSGAGGFTDTQYF.

This chain uses TRBV7-9 with TRBJ2-5, with 7 positions matching TRBD1. The germline V gene encodes CDR1 SEHNR and CDR2 FQNEAQ (reference sequence). The CDR3 is 15 amino acids. V was pared by 4 bases and J by 4 bases, with 9 bases of the junction left unmatched. CDR3: CASSSGTVGLETQYF. The CDR3 nucleotides are TGTGCCAGCAGCTCTGGGACAGTGGGGCTAGAGACCCAGTACTTC.

Written as DNA, the CDR3 is TGTGCCAGCAGCTTAAAAATTCGAGTCCCTAGCCCGTCCACTGAAGCTTTCTTT. Translating it yields CASSLKIRVPSPSTEAFF. This chain connects TRBV7-9 to TRBJ1-1; D not resolved. Looked up from germline, CDR1 is SEHNR and CDR2 is FQNEAQ (reference sequence). The CDR3 is 18 amino acids. Trimming pared 2 bases from V and 4 bases from J, leaving 23 bases between.

The gene calls are TRBV5-1 and TRBJ2-7, with 10 nucleotides matching TRBD1. J was trimmed by 4 bases and V by 2 bases; bases with no gene match: 3. The CDR3 covers 14 residues. Germline assignment: CDR1 SGHRS and CDR2 YFSETQ. CDR3 DNA sequence: TGCGCCAGCAGCTTCGGACAGGGGGGGTACGAGCAGTACTTC. This sequence encodes CASSFGQGGYEQYF.

This chain joins TRBV5-1 and TRBJ1-2, with D possibly TRBD1 on 5 matching bases. Trimming left V 4 bases short and J 2 bases short, with 9 bases between. There are 13 residues in the CDR3. Germline CDR1 reads SGHRS; CDR2 reads YFSETQ. The CDR3 is CASSRGGNYGYTF. CDR3 in DNA: TGCGCCAGCAGCCGTGGGGGGAACTATGGCTACACCTTC.

This clone came up a few times. The chain recombines TRBV27 with TRBJ2-7; 10 bases fit TRBD1. V was clipped by 4 bases and J by 1 base; unmatched bases: 7. The CDR3 length is 16 residues. The germline CDR1 and CDR2 sequences are MNHEY and SMNVEV (reference sequence). CDR3 DNA sequence: TGTGCCAGCAGTTCACGGACAGGGGGAGTTTCCTACGAGCAGTACTTC. Protein: CASSSRTGGVSYEQYF.

This chain joins TRBV5-1 and TRBJ2-7; perhaps TRBD1 as D (6 bases). This CDR3 comprises 14 residues. CDR1 SGHRS and CDR2 YFSETQ come from the germline V gene. Deletions cut 4 bases from V and 5 bases from J, with 16 bases between. CDR3 sequence reads: CASSEQTGYHEQYF. Here the CDR3 DNA reads TGCGCCAGCAGCGAACAAACAGGGTACCACGAGCAGTACTTC.

This chain uses TRBV2 with TRBJ1-4; D perhaps matches TRBD1 (5 bases). V was trimmed by 6 bases and J by 5 bases, leaving 19 bases between them. From germline, CDR1 is SNHLY and CDR2 FYNNEI. This CDR3 spans 16 amino acids. The CDR3 loop is CASSLTGSRENEKLFF. The CDR3 DNA reads TGTGCCAGCAGCCTAACCGGGTCCAGGGAAAATGAAAAACTGTTTTTT.

This clone was detected only once. The V call is TRBV4-1, the J call TRBJ2-3; TRBD1 is a possible D gene (6 bases). The CDR3 is made up of 15 amino acids. V lost 0 bases and J lost 6, with 13 bases in between. Germline loops: CDR1 MGHRA, CDR2 YSYEKL. CDR3 in DNA: TGCGCCAGCAGCCAAGACGAGAGGGGGTGGGATACGCAGTATTTT. Its protein is CASSQDERGWDTQYF.

This rearrangement joins TRBV2 to TRBJ1-6; D is undetermined. V shed 2 bases and J shed 5 bases, with 4 bases lying between them. This CDR3 region has 13 residues. CDR1 is SNHLY and CDR2 is FYNNEI in the germline V gene. CDR3 coding DNA: TGTGCCAGCAGTGAACTAAATAATTCACCCCTCCACTTT. Amino acids: CASSELNNSPLHF.

This sequence joins TRBV5-6 and TRBJ1-2; 10 bases match TRBD1. The germline CDR1 and CDR2 sequences are SGHDT and YYEEEE. Unmatched junction bases numbered 6, after V lost 6 bases and J lost 1 base. The CDR3 extends over 15 amino acids. CDR3 in DNA: TGTGCCAGCACCCTGGACAGGGGGGGTAACTATGGCTACACCTTC. Amino acid sequence: CASTLDRGGNYGYTF.

This chain joins TRBV9 and TRBJ2-1, with TRBD2 matching over 7 bases. V was pared by 0 bases and J by 7 bases, with 7 bases of the junction left unmatched. The germline CDR1 and CDR2 sequences are SGDLS and YYNGEE. The CDR3 totals 15 residues. CDR3 in amino acids: CASSVGAGWGNEQFF. The DNA of the CDR3 is TGTGCCAGCAGCGTAGGAGCGGGGTGGGGTAATGAGCAGTTCTTC.

The chain has TRBV6-5 and TRBJ1-1, with a possible D match to TRBD1 (6 bases). This CDR3 spans 14 amino acids. Germline V gene sequence: CDR1 MNHEY, CDR2 SVGAGI. The V end lost 8 bases, the J end lost 1 base, and 14 bases lay between the germline ends. CDR3 in amino acids: CASVARGGNTEAFF. CDR3 DNA sequence: TGTGCCAGCGTAGCCAGGGGCGGGAACACTGAAGCTTTCTTT.

The chain joins TRBV6-5 to TRBJ1-1; 7 bases are a match to TRBD1. The ends lost 5 bases at V and 2 bases at J; junction bases unmatched: 8. The CDR3 is 15 amino acids. The V gene's germline CDR1 is MNHEY and CDR2 SVGAGI. In DNA, the CDR3 is TGTGCCAGCAGTAGACAGGGTGGGGGTAACACTGAAGCTTTCTTT. Translating gives CASSRQGGGNTEAFF.

The chain recombines TRBV5-1 with TRBJ1-1; D ambiguous. CDR1 is SGHRS, CDR2 YFSETQ, per germline. Deletions cut 4 bases from V and 8 bases from J, with 15 bases between. This CDR3 has 13 amino acids. The CDR3 here is CASSPTGPMEAFF. The CDR3 nucleotides read TGCGCCAGCAGCCCCACCGGTCCCATGGAAGCTTTCTTT.

The chain combines TRBV7-3 with TRBJ1-2; the match to TRBD1 covers 9 bases. The CDR3 runs 14 residues. The V gene end was trimmed by 4 bases and the J gene end by 4 bases; junction bases not matched to a gene: 4. In germline, CDR1 is SGHTA, CDR2 FQGTGA. The CDR3 DNA follows: TGTGCCAGCAGCTCAACAGGGGGCGGCTATGGCTACACCTTC. This sequence encodes CASSSTGGGYGYTF.

This chain connects TRBV5-8 to TRBJ2-7; a possible D gene is TRBD2 (6 bases). Trimming cost V 0 bases and J 3 bases, with 10 bases left between them. This CDR3 has 14 amino acids. Germline lookup yields CDR1 SGHTS and CDR2 YDEGEE. The CDR3 sequence: CASSLGGGFYEQYF. The CDR3 nucleotides are TGTGCCAGCAGCTTGGGAGGAGGGTTCTACGAGCAGTACTTC.

On this clone: An end of the junction differs from the germline gene, which may be a read error. The chain carries TRBV2 and TRBJ2-7, with D possibly matching TRBD2 (5 bases). The CDR3 length is 10 residues. Germline V gene lookup returns CDR1 SNHLY and CDR2 FYNNEI. The CDR3 protein is CASSERLPVF. In DNA, the CDR3 is TGTGCCAGCAGTGAAAGACTACCGGTCTTC.

This clone was recorded a few times. This chain joins TRBV7-2 and TRBJ2-1, with 7 bases identical to TRBD2. Trimming removed 4 bases from V and 9 bases from J; junction bases left unmatched: 12. The length of the CDR3 is 15 residues. CDR1 is SGHTA and CDR2 is FQGNSA in the germline V gene. CDR3 sequence (DNA): TGTGCCAGCAGCTCAGGACTAGGAGGGGTGGGTGAGCAGTTCTTC. Its translation is CASSSGLGGVGEQFF.

The V and J genes are TRBV5-1 and TRBJ2-5; possibly TRBD1 for D (6 bases). The germline V and J ends were trimmed by 0 bases and 5 bases, with 14 bases remaining between them. This CDR3 is 15 amino acids long. Germline CDR1 reads SGHRS; CDR2 reads YFSETQ. The CDR3 sequence is CASSLDPTGWETQYF. CDR3 DNA: TGCGCCAGCAGCTTGGACCCTACAGGGTGGGAGACCCAGTACTTC. Using reference TRBV5-1 and TRBJ2-5 for the parts outside the CDR3, the full variable domain is KAGVTQTPRYLIKTRGQQVTLSCSPISGHRSVSWYQQTPGQGLQFLFEYFSETQRNKGNFPGRFSGRQFSNSRSEMNVSTLELGDSALYLCASSLDPTGWETQYFGPGTRLLVL.